These 28 T cell receptor beta chains were sequenced from one sample in a study of a mutant IDH1 vaccine in newly diagnosed glioma. The time point denotes: week 47, end of study. Doses of 300 ug of mutant IDH1 20-mer peptide were given with topical imiquimod. Clones were read by immunoSEQ multiplex PCR, and TCRdb kept only the in-frame ones, dropping some. This table holds approximately 34,000 clones, roughly nine tenths found once. These receptors lack a known antigen. The sample here was PBMCs, taken from a glioma patient whose treatment included an IDH1 peptide vaccine. The receptors stem from a man between 35 and 55 years old with glioma.

The chain combines TRBV2 with TRBJ1-2; unclear D gene. Trimming cost V 2 bases and J 5 bases, with 6 bases left between them. The V gene's germline CDR1 is SNHLY and CDR2 FYNNEI. CDR3 length equals 12 residues. The CDR3 nucleotides read TGTGCCAGCAGTGAAAACGGTTATGGCTACACCTTC. Translation gives CASSENGYGYTF.

V usage is TRBV5-4 and J usage is TRBJ2-3; D not resolved. V lost 5 bases and J lost 2, with 15 bases in between. Looked up from germline, CDR1 is SGHNT and CDR2 is YYREEE (reference sequence). There are 15 residues in the CDR3. The CDR3 reads CASRSSPSYTDTQYF. CDR3 sequence (DNA): TGTGCCAGCAGGTCTAGTCCAAGTTACACAGATACGCAGTATTTT.

The gene calls are TRBV18 and TRBJ2-7; D is unclear. Germline V CDR1 and CDR2: KGHSH, LQKENI. This CDR3 is built from 14 residues. Trimming took off 6 bases at V and 0 bases at J, with 12 bases between the two ends. The CDR3 DNA reads TGTGCCAGCTCCCAACAAGGGATCTCCTACGAGCAGTACTTC. It translates to CASSQQGISYEQYF.

The chain uses TRBV18 and TRBJ1-1; D is possibly TRBD1 (6 bases). Germline V lookup: CDR1 KGHSH, CDR2 LQKENI. The CDR3 runs to 13 residues. With 8 bases removed from V and 0 bases from J, the gap between germline ends came to 10 bases. The CDR3 DNA is TGTGCCAGCCTACAGGGTCTGAACACTGAAGCTTTCTTT. It specifies CASLQGLNTEAFF. The full variable domain, with the rest looked up from reference TRBV18 and TRBJ1-1, is NAGVMQNPRHLVRRRGQEARLRCSPMKGHSHVYWYRQLPEEGLKFMVYLQKENIIDESGMPKERFSAEFPKEGPSILRIQQVVRGDSAAYFCASLQGLNTEAFFGQGTRLTVV.

This clone was seen a single time. This chain joins TRBV19 and TRBJ2-3; no firm D call. The CDR3 is 11 amino acids. V was cut by 5 bases and J by 3 bases, with 3 bases left in between. The germline CDR1 and CDR2 sequences are LNHDA and SQIVND (reference sequence). The chain's CDR3 is CASSRTDTQYF. In DNA, the CDR3 is TGTGCCAGTAGTCGGACAGATACGCAGTATTTT.

The V gene is TRBV14, the J gene TRBJ2-1; 8 bases align to TRBD2. This CDR3 region has 18 residues. Germline-derived CDR1 and CDR2 are SGHDN and FVKESK. J was trimmed by 1 base and V by 0 bases; bases with no gene match: 8. The CDR3 DNA follows: TGTGCCAGCAGCCAAGATAGGAGCGGGGGCCGGTCCTACAATGAGCAGTTCTTC. This gives the protein CASSQDRSGGRSYNEQFF.

V usage is TRBV11-3 and J usage is TRBJ1-1, with D tentatively TRBD1 (5 bases). Germline V CDR1 and CDR2: SGHNT, YENEEA. This CDR3 comprises 13 residues. The V gene lost 3 bases and the J gene lost 4 bases, with 9 bases spanning the gap. This chain's CDR3 is CASSLGEGTEAFF. The CDR3, as DNA: TGTGCCAGCAGCTTGGGGGAGGGCACTGAAGCTTTCTTT.

The chain couples TRBV2 to TRBJ1-2; tentative D call: TRBD1 (6 bases). The V and J ends lost 5 bases and 0 bases respectively, with 10 bases between them. The V gene's germline CDR1 is SNHLY and CDR2 FYNNEI. The CDR3 consists of 14 residues. CDR3 bases: TGTGCCAGCAGTTTACAGGGATCTAACTATGGCTACACCTTC. Protein sequence: CASSLQGSNYGYTF.

This chain links TRBV5-6 with TRBJ2-7; 7 nucleotides agree with TRBD1. V dropped 4 bases and J dropped 6; count of bases not matched to a gene: 7. The CDR3 is 13 residues long. The germline gives CDR1 SGHDT, CDR2 YYEEEE. The CDR3 loop reads CASSATGSREQYV. The CDR3 bases are TGTGCCAGCAGCGCGACAGGGTCCCGCGAGCAGTACGTC.

This chain joins TRBV19 and TRBJ1-1; 7 positions agree with TRBD1. Looked up from germline, CDR1 is LNHDA and CDR2 is SQIVND (reference sequence). V shed 7 bases, J shed 0 bases, and the junction held 5 bases outside the gene matches. This CDR3 is 14 amino acids long. The CDR3 DNA is TGTGCCAGTAACAAGGGACAGATGAACACTGAAGCTTTCTTT. It yields the protein CASNKGQMNTEAFF.

The chain combines TRBV27 with TRBJ2-1; 9 bases are shared with TRBD1. Per germline, CDR1 MNHEY and CDR2 SMNVEV (reference sequence). Losses at the gene ends were 7 bases for V and 1 base for J; bases not matched to a gene: 8. The CDR3 sequence is 16 residues long. CDR3: CASMGPDRGSYNEQFF. Here the CDR3 DNA reads TGTGCCAGCATGGGACCGGACAGGGGTTCCTACAATGAGCAGTTCTTC.

The chain recombines TRBV21-1 with TRBJ1-5. TRBV21-1 is designated a pseudogene. CDR3 length: 15 amino acids. CDR3 bases: TGTGCCAGCAGCACTGGGGGGCCCTTTACGAAGCCCCAGCATTTT. This translates into CASSTGGPFTKPQHF.

V usage is TRBV5-6 and J usage is TRBJ2-5; TRBD2 agrees at 8 bases. The J call may be in error: the DNA end matches TRBJ2-7 better. Germline CDR1 and CDR2: SGHDT and YYEEEE. The CDR3 runs to 14 residues. The CDR3 loop is CASSRSGIVYEQYF. CDR3 in DNA: TGTGCCAGCAGCCGTAGCGGGATTGTCTACGAGCAGTACTTC.

This clone was detected only once. This chain connects TRBV5-5 to TRBJ2-3, with 7 nucleotides matching TRBD2. The ends lost 4 bases at V and 5 bases at J; junction bases unmatched: 10. CDR1 SGHKS and CDR2 YYEKEE come from the germline V gene (reference sequence). This CDR3 has 15 residues. The CDR3 loop reads CASSPGGGMGDTQYF. The DNA for the CDR3 is TGTGCCAGCAGCCCCGGGGGAGGGATGGGAGATACGCAGTATTTT.

This chain uses TRBV4-1 with TRBJ1-3; D call uncertain. Germline V gene lookup returns CDR1 MGHRA and CDR2 YSYEKL. Trimming removed 0 bases at V and 3 bases at J, with 9 bases between. The length of the CDR3 is 15 residues. Here the CDR3 reads CASSQDLGIGNTIYF. The CDR3 DNA is TGCGCCAGCAGCCAAGACTTGGGGATTGGAAACACCATATATTTT.

V gene TRBV28 combines with J gene TRBJ1-6; no reliable D call. V lost 4 bases and J 0 bases, leaving 13 bases between the germline ends. This CDR3 is 17 amino acids long. CDR1 and CDR2 from the germline V gene are MDHEN and SYDVKM. The CDR3 DNA sequence: TGTGCCAGCAGTTCCCCGGCCCCCCTCTCCTATAATTCACCCCTCCACTTT. It translates to CASSSPAPLSYNSPLHF.

The gene calls are TRBV27 and TRBJ2-3, with 13 bases matching TRBD2. J was trimmed by 4 bases and V by 7 bases; bases with no gene match: 8. Germline CDR1 is MNHEY and CDR2 is SMNVEV (reference sequence). The length of the CDR3 is 16 residues. CDR3 sequence: CASTILAGGPPDTQYF. CDR3 nucleotide sequence: TGTGCCAGCACCATACTAGCGGGGGGGCCCCCAGATACGCAGTATTTT.

The rearrangement uses TRBV7-9 and TRBJ2-7; 10 bases line up with TRBD1. J lost 7 bases, V lost 5 bases, and 11 bases had no gene match. Germline V gene lookup returns CDR1 SEHNR and CDR2 FQNEAQ (reference sequence). The CDR3 consists of 15 residues. The DNA for the CDR3 is TGTGCCAGCAGCCCTGTGCGACAGGGGGCTGGGGAGCAGTACTTC. As protein: CASSPVRQGAGEQYF.

V is TRBV6-1 and J is TRBJ2-1; TRBD2 might be the D (6 bases). This CDR3 spans 15 amino acids. V dropped 4 bases and J dropped 4 bases, with 14 bases sitting between them. Germline CDR1 and CDR2: MNHNS and SASEGT. CDR3 in DNA: TGTGCCAGCAGTGCCCCGGGACTGAGATACAATGAGCAGTTCTTC. This gives the protein CASSAPGLRYNEQFF.

The chain joins TRBV27 to TRBJ2-4; 11 bases align to TRBD1. Looked up from germline, CDR1 is MNHEY and CDR2 is SMNVEV (reference sequence). The CDR3 is 19 residues long. Trimming took 6 bases from V and 1 from J; bases not matched to a gene: 14. In DNA form, the CDR3 reads TGTGCCAGCAGGCGATGGACAGGGGGCGCGGGAGAGGCCAAAAACATTCAGTACTTC. Translated, it gives CASRRWTGGAGEAKNIQYF.

The chain joins TRBV2 to TRBJ2-1; D gene uncertain. V lost 0 bases and J lost 3, with 3 bases in between. This CDR3 region has 13 residues. Looked up from germline, CDR1 is SNHLY and CDR2 is FYNNEI. CDR3 amino acids: CASSEAVYNEQFF. CDR3 DNA: TGTGCCAGCAGTGAAGCTGTCTACAATGAGCAGTTCTTC.

The chain carries TRBV19 and TRBJ1-1; possibly TRBD1 for D (6 bases). This CDR3 comprises 14 residues. CDR1 LNHDA and CDR2 SQIVND come from the germline V gene (reference sequence). Trimming removed 3 bases from V and 5 bases from J, with 13 bases in between. The CDR3 nucleotides read TGTGCCAGTAGTATGAGAAGGGGGGAGACTGAAGCTTTCTTT. It codes for CASSMRRGETEAFF.

The chain links TRBV19 to TRBJ2-5; a possible D gene is TRBD1 (6 bases). The ends were cut back, 2 bases at V and 4 bases at J, with 11 bases in the middle. The germline gives CDR1 LNHDA, CDR2 SQIVND (reference sequence). The CDR3 sequence is 14 residues long. CDR3 sequence reads: CASSIKWGRETQYF. The CDR3 region has the DNA TGTGCCAGTAGTATAAAGTGGGGGCGAGAGACCCAGTACTTC.

The chain couples TRBV5-1 to TRBJ1-2, with 9 bases lining up with TRBD1. This CDR3 is 14 amino acids long. V trimming: 3 bases; J trimming: 2 bases; junction bases outside the gene matches: 2. Germline lookup yields CDR1 SGHRS and CDR2 YFSETQ. CDR3 amino acids: CASSSGTGNYGYTF. The CDR3 DNA follows: TGCGCCAGCAGCTCAGGGACAGGGAACTATGGCTACACCTTC.

This clone was recorded once. The chain joins TRBV4-1 to TRBJ2-1; 7 nucleotides line up with TRBD2. Germline V lookup: CDR1 MGHRA, CDR2 YSYEKL. V was pared by 4 bases and J by 2 bases, with 8 bases of the junction left unmatched. The CDR3 length is 16 residues. CDR3 amino acids: CASSRPLAEPYNEQFF. DNA for the CDR3: TGCGCCAGCAGCCGGCCGCTAGCGGAACCCTACAATGAGCAGTTCTTC.

This clone has more than one count but fewer than ten. The chain recombines TRBV27 with TRBJ1-4, with D tentatively TRBD1 (5 bases). Trimming removed 11 bases from V and 2 bases from J, with 12 bases in between. CDR3 length: 13 residues. CDR1 is MNHEY and CDR2 is SMNVEV in the germline V gene (reference sequence). The CDR3 nucleotides read TGTGCCCGAATCTGGGGGACTAATGAAAAACTGTTTTTT. Protein: CARIWGTNEKLFF.

This rearrangement joins TRBV6-5 to TRBJ2-6; weak D call: TRBD1 (6 bases). The CDR3 consists of 16 residues. Germline V gene sequence: CDR1 MNHEY, CDR2 SVGAGI. Trimming removed 2 bases at V and 4 bases at J, with 12 bases between. The CDR3 DNA reads TGTGCCAGCAGTTACGTCTCAGGGGACGGGGCCAACGTCCTGACTTTC. It is translated as CASSYVSGDGANVLTF.

This clone came up a few times. V usage is TRBV6-1 and J usage is TRBJ1-5; weak D call: TRBD1 (5 bases). CDR1 and CDR2 from the germline V gene are MNHNS and SASEGT. V was pared by 0 bases and J by 4 bases, with 16 bases between. This CDR3 spans 17 amino acids. The CDR3 nucleotides are TGTGCCAGCAGTGAAGCGCTAACAGGTGGGGCAAATCAGCCCCAGCATTTT. Translating gives CASSEALTGGANQPQHF.